These 20 T cell receptor beta chains originate from one sample sequenced in a study of cytomegalovirus exposure and HLA in healthy donors. 60 Vbeta and 13 Jbeta primers were used in PCR. The table came from immunoSEQ multiplex PCR; TCRdb's copy has only in-frame clones and leaves some out. The data show 100,000 or so clones, 79% seen once. The specimen sequenced was PBMCs. Receptor source: a woman in her thirties or forties in good health and CMV-seronegative.

The chain links TRBV7-9 to TRBJ2-1; 8 nucleotides align to TRBD2. The germline gives CDR1 SEHNR, CDR2 FQNEAQ (reference sequence). With V trimmed by 1 base and J by 0 bases, 2 bases remained unmatched. The CDR3 totals 16 residues. DNA of the CDR3: TGTGCCAGCAGCTTAGGCAGCGGGGGCTCCTACAATGAGCAGTTCTTC. It codes for CASSLGSGGSYNEQFF.

V is TRBV12-5 and J is TRBJ1-3; D is ambiguous. This CDR3 is built from 13 residues. V shed 4 bases and J shed 0 bases, with 4 bases lying between them. Looked up from germline, CDR1 is LGHNT and CDR2 is FRNRAP. The CDR3 DNA is TGTGCTAGTGGTTCCTCCTCTGGAAACACCATATATTTT. It encodes CASGSSSGNTIYF.

The chain has TRBV10-3 and TRBJ2-5; 7 nucleotides match TRBD2. The V and J ends lost 8 bases and 4 bases, in that order; junction bases with no gene match: 1. CDR1 and CDR2 (germline): ENHRY, SYGVKD. The CDR3 totals 11 residues. The CDR3, as DNA: TGTGCCATCGGGGAGGGAGAGACCCAGTACTTC. Residues: CAIGEGETQYF.

This chain uses TRBV11-2 with TRBJ2-5; maybe TRBD1 (6 bases). There are 13 residues in the CDR3. Germline CDR1 SGHAT, CDR2 FQNNGV. V lost 6 bases to trimming and J lost 3 bases, with 11 bases between them. CDR3 DNA: TGTGCCAGCAGTCATTGGACAGAAGAGACCCAGTACTTC. It is translated as CASSHWTEETQYF.

This clone was found a few times. The chain couples TRBV27 to TRBJ1-5; the match to TRBD1 covers 7 bases. The V gene's germline CDR1 is MNHEY and CDR2 SMNVEV (reference sequence). The CDR3 has 14 amino acids. J lost 6 bases, V lost 8 bases, and 10 bases had no gene match. Here the CDR3 reads CASGVQGQGQPQHF. In DNA, the CDR3 is TGTGCCAGCGGGGTACAGGGGCAAGGTCAGCCCCAGCATTTT.

The V gene is TRBV12-2, the J gene TRBJ1-1; the table's D call, TRBD1, has no DNA check behind it. TRBV12-2 is marked as a pseudogene. The CDR3 is 15 residues long. Here the CDR3 reads CASRVQGFMNTEAFF. The CDR3, as DNA: TGTGCAAGTCGCGTGCAGGGTTTCATGAACACTGAAGCTTTCTTT.

The rearrangement uses TRBV11-2 and TRBJ1-3; no definite D call. This CDR3 comprises 16 residues. The germline gives CDR1 SGHAT, CDR2 FQNNGV. Trimming shortened V by 4 bases and J by 0 bases, and 13 bases separated the two germline ends. In nucleotides, the CDR3 is TGTGCCAGCAGCTCCCTCGGGTGGAGCTCTGGAAACACCATATATTTT. Encoded protein: CASSSLGWSSGNTIYF.

The V and J genes are TRBV7-2 and TRBJ2-1, with a weak D call TRBD2 (7 bases). Trimming left V 11 bases short and J 3 bases short, with 20 bases between. From germline, CDR1 is SGHTA and CDR2 FQGNSA. The CDR3 sequence is 15 residues long. CDR3 region: CAVRSRGGGYNEQFF. CDR3 nucleotide sequence: TGTGCCGTCAGATCACGAGGGGGGGGCTACAATGAGCAGTTCTTC.

J is TRBJ2-1 and V is TRBV4-3, with TRBD1 matching 12 bases. Germline V gene data show CDR1 as LGHNA and CDR2 as YSLEER. The trim removed 3 bases at V and 8 bases at J, leaving 5 bases unmatched. This CDR3 comprises 15 residues. This chain's CDR3 is CASSQSRDRGHEQFF. CDR3 nucleotides: TGCGCCAGCAGCCAGTCCCGGGACAGGGGGCATGAGCAGTTCTTC.

This sequence joins TRBV6-5 and TRBJ1-4; TRBD1 aligns across 9 bases. Trimming removed 6 bases from V and 5 bases from J; junction bases left unmatched: 7. CDR1 and CDR2 (germline): MNHEY, SVGAGI. The CDR3 runs to 15 residues. The CDR3, as DNA: TGTGCCAGCAGCGGAACAGGGGGCGTCAATGAAAAACTGTTTTTT. It codes for CASSGTGGVNEKLFF.

This clone has just a few counts. V is TRBV5-1 and J is TRBJ1-1; TRBD1 is a possible D gene (6 bases). This CDR3 region has 16 residues. The germline V and J ends were trimmed by 3 bases and 9 bases, with 24 bases remaining between them. CDR1 and CDR2 (germline): SGHRS, YFSETQ. This chain's CDR3 is CASSSDRKGVLEKAFF. CDR3 coding DNA: TGCGCCAGCAGCTCCGACAGGAAGGGGGTCCTGGAGAAAGCTTTCTTT.

J is TRBJ2-1 and V is TRBV7-9; 9 positions agree with TRBD2. This CDR3 contains 15 residues. The ends lost 5 bases at V and 6 bases at J; junction bases unmatched: 8. The germline V gene encodes CDR1 SEHNR and CDR2 FQNEAQ (reference sequence). The CDR3 protein is CASSTTSGGGNEQFF. CDR3 bases: TGTGCCAGCAGCACGACTAGCGGAGGCGGCAATGAGCAGTTCTTC.

Points on this clone: At one boundary the junction diverges from the germline segment, which might be a read error. The V and J genes are TRBV7-2 and TRBJ1-3, with D uncertain. Germline V lookup: CDR1 SGHTA, CDR2 FQGNSA. The CDR3 length is 14 residues. The CDR3 sequence is CASSLGDYGNTTYF. The CDR3 region has the DNA TGTGCCAGCAGCTTAGGTGACTATGGAAACACCACATATTTT.

This clone came up once. The chain recombines TRBV2 with TRBJ1-1, with TRBD1 matching 10 bases. The trim removed 6 bases at V and 4 bases at J, leaving 8 bases unmatched. In germline, CDR1 is SNHLY, CDR2 FYNNEI. The CDR3 loop spans 15 amino acids. CDR3 in amino acids: CASRGDRGVTTEAFF. The CDR3, as DNA: TGTGCCAGCAGGGGGGACAGGGGAGTAACCACTGAAGCTTTCTTT.

The rearrangement links TRBV19 to TRBJ2-7; 16 bases match TRBD2. The V gene's germline CDR1 is LNHDA and CDR2 SQIVND (reference sequence). With 5 bases clipped from V and 1 base from J, the junction kept 14 bases outside the gene matches. This CDR3 has 20 amino acids. The chain's CDR3 is CASSFQGTSGRAVPSYEQYF. Here the CDR3 DNA reads TGTGCCAGTAGTTTCCAAGGGACTAGCGGGAGGGCCGTTCCATCCTACGAGCAGTACTTC.

The chain uses TRBV5-1 and TRBJ1-6, with 10 bases identical to TRBD1. The CDR3 extends over 15 amino acids. The germline V gene encodes CDR1 SGHRS and CDR2 YFSETQ. V trimming: 4 bases; J trimming: 5 bases; junction bases outside the gene matches: 3. CDR3 coding DNA: TGCGCCAGCAGCCCCGGGACAGGGGATAATTCACCCCTCCACTTT. This translates into CASSPGTGDNSPLHF.

The chain uses TRBV6-5 and TRBJ2-1; TRBD1 agrees at 8 bases. CDR3 length: 14 amino acids. The V segment lost 7 bases and the J segment 4 bases; nucleotides outside the gene matches: 6. From germline, CDR1 is MNHEY and CDR2 SVGAGI. The CDR3 loop is CASKGDRFYNEQFF. The DNA for the CDR3 is TGTGCCAGCAAAGGGGACAGGTTTTACAATGAGCAGTTCTTC.

The chain joins TRBV5-1 to TRBJ2-6, with TRBD1 as a possible D gene (6 bases). This CDR3 has 15 residues. V lost 2 bases to trimming and J lost 4 bases, with 10 bases between them. CDR1 is SGHRS, CDR2 YFSETQ, per germline. In DNA form, the CDR3 reads TGCGCCAGCAGCTTACAGGGTTTGGGGGCCAACGTCCTGACTTTC. Its translation is CASSLQGLGANVLTF. Full variable domain (rest looked up from reference TRBV5-1 and TRBJ2-6): KAGVTQTPRYLIKTRGQQVTLSCSPISGHRSVSWYQQTPGQGLQFLFEYFSETQRNKGNFPGRFSGRQFSNSRSEMNVSTLELGDSALYLCASSLQGLGANVLTFGAGSRLTVL.

V is TRBV27 and J is TRBJ1-1; D might be TRBD1 (5 bases). V lost 1 base to trimming and J lost 8 bases, with 14 bases between them. Germline V gene sequence: CDR1 MNHEY, CDR2 SMNVEV (reference sequence). The CDR3 has 14 residues. CDR3 protein: CASSLLGGGGEAFF. DNA of the CDR3: TGTGCCAGCAGTTTATTGGGCGGGGGTGGGGAAGCTTTCTTT.

The gene calls are TRBV9 and TRBJ1-4; 8 nucleotides agree with TRBD1. Germline V CDR1 and CDR2: SGDLS, YYNGEE. The CDR3 spans 15 residues. Germline trimming cut 0 bases from V and 5 bases from J; bases unmatched to any gene: 3. CDR3 nucleotide sequence: TGTGCCAGCAGCGTAGACACAGGGGGAAATGAAAAACTGTTTTTT. Amino acid sequence: CASSVDTGGNEKLFF.